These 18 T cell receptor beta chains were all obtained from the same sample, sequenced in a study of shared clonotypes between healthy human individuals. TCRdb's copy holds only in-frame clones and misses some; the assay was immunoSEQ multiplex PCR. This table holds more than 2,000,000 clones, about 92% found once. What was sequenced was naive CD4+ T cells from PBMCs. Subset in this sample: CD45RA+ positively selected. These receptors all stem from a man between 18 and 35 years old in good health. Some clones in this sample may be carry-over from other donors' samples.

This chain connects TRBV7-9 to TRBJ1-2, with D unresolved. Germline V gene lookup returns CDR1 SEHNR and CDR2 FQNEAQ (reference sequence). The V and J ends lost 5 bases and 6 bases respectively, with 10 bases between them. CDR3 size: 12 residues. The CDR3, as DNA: TGTGCCAGCAGCGTAACATCGGATGGCTACACCTTC. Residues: CASSVTSDGYTF.

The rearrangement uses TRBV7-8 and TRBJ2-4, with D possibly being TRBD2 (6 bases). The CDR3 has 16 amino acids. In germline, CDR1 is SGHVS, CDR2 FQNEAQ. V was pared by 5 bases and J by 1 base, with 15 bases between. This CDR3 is CASSLTGVRAKNIQYF. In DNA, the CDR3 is TGTGCCAGCAGCCTTACGGGGGTTAGGGCCAAAAACATTCAGTACTTC. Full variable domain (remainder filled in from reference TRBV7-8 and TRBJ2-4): GAGVSQSPRYKVAKRGQDVALRCDPISGHVSLFWYQQALGQGPEFLTYFQNEAQLDKSGLPSDRFFAERPEGSVSTLKIQRTQQEDSAVYLCASSLTGVRAKNIQYFGAGTRLSVL.

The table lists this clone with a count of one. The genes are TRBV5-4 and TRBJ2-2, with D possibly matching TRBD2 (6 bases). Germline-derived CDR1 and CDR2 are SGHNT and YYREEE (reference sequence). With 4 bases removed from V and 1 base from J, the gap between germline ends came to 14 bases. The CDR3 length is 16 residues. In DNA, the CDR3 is TGTGCCAGCAGCCCGAACGGGGGAATGAACACCGGGGAGCTGTTTTTT. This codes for CASSPNGGMNTGELFF.

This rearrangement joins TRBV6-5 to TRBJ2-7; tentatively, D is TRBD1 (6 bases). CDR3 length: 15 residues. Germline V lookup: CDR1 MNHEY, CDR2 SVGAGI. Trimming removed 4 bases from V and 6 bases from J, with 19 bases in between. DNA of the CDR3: TGTGCCAGCAGTTCCGCCGGGACAACCGGCTCCGAGCAGTACTTC. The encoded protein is CASSSAGTTGSEQYF.

The CDR3 reads CASSFDLSGNTIYF. The CDR3 nucleotides are TGTGCCAGCAGCTTCGACCTCTCTGGAAACACCATATATTTT. The chain employs TRBV7-9 and TRBJ1-3; D unresolved. Germline assignment: CDR1 SEHNR and CDR2 FQNEAQ (reference sequence). This CDR3 spans 14 amino acids. V lost 3 bases and J lost 0, with 6 bases in between.

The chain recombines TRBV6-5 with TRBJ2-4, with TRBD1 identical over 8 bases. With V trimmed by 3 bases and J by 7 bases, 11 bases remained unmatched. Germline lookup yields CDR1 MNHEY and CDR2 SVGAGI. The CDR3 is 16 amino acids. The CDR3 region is CASSYSGQGQRNIQYF. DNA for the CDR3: TGTGCCAGCAGTTATTCAGGACAGGGCCAAAGGAACATTCAGTACTTC.

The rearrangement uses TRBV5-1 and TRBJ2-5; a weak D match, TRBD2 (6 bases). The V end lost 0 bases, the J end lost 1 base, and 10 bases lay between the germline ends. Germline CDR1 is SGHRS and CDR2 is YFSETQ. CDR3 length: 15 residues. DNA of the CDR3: TGCGCCAGCAGCTTGGCGGGAGCCTTCCAAGAGACCCAGTACTTC. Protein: CASSLAGAFQETQYF.

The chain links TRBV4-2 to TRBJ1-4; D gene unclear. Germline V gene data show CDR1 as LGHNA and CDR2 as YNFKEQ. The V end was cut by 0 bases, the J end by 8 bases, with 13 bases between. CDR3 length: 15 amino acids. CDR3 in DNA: TGTGCCAGCAGCCAAGATCCAGACTCCGGGGAAAAACTGTTTTTT. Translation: CASSQDPDSGEKLFF.

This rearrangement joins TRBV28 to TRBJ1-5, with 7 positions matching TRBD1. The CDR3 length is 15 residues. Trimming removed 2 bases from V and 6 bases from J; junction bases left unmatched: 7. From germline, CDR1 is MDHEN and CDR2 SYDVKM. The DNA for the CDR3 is TGTGCCAGCAGTTTACGAGGGGGCTCGGTTCAGCCCCAGCATTTT. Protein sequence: CASSLRGGSVQPQHF. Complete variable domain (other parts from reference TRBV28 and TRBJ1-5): DVKVTQSSRYLVKRTGEKVFLECVQDMDHENMFWYRQDPGLGLRLIYFSYDVKMKEKGDIPEGYSVSREKKERFSLILESASTNQTSMYLCASSLRGGSVQPQHFGDGTRLSIL.

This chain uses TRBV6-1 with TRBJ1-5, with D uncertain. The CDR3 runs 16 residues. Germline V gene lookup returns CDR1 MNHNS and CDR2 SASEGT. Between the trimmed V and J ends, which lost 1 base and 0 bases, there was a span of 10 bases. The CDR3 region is CASSEVAGYSNQPQHF. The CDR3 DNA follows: TGTGCCAGCAGTGAAGTGGCAGGATATAGCAATCAGCCCCAGCATTTT.

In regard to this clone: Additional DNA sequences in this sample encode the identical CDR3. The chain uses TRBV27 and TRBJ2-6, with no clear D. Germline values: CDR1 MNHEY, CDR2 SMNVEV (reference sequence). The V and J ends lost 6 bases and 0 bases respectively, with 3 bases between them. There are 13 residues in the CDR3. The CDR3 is CASRTSGANVLTF. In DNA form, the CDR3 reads TGTGCCAGCAGGACCTCTGGGGCCAACGTCCTGACTTTC.

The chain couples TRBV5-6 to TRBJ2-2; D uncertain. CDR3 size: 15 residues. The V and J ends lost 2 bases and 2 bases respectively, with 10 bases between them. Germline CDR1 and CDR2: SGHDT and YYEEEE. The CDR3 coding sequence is TGTGCCAGCAGCTTCCTTGACCGTAACACCGGGGAGCTGTTTTTT. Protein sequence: CASSFLDRNTGELFF.

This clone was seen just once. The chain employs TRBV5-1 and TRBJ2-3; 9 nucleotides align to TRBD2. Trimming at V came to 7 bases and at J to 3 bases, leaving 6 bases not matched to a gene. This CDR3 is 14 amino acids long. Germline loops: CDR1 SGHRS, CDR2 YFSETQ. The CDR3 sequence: CASVGLAGTDTQYF. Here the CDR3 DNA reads TGCGCCAGCGTGGGGCTAGCGGGGACAGATACGCAGTATTTT.

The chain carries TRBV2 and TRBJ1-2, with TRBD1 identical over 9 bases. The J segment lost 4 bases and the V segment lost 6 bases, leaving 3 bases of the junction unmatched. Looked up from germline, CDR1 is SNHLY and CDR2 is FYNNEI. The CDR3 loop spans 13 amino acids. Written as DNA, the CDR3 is TGTGCCAGCAGGGGGACAGGGACCTATGGCTACACCTTC. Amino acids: CASRGTGTYGYTF.

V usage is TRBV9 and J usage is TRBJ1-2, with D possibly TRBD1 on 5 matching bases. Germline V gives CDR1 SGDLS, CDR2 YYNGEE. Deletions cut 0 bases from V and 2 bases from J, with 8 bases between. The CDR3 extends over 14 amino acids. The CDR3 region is CASSVVSGNYGYTF. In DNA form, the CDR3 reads TGTGCCAGCAGCGTAGTTTCAGGGAACTATGGCTACACCTTC.

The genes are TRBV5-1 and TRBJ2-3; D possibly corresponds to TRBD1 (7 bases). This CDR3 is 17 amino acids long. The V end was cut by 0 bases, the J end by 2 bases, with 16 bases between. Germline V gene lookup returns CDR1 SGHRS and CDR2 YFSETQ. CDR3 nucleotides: TGCGCCAGCAGCTTGGCCGGTGCAGGGGGGTTCACAGATACGCAGTATTTT. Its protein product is CASSLAGAGGFTDTQYF.

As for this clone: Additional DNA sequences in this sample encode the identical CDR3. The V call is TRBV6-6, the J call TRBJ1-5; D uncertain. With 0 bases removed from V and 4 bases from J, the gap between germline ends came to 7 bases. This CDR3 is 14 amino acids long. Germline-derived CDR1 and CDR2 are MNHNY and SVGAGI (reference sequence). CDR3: CASSYSISNQPQHF. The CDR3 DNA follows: TGTGCCAGCAGTTACTCGATATCGAATCAGCCCCAGCATTTT.

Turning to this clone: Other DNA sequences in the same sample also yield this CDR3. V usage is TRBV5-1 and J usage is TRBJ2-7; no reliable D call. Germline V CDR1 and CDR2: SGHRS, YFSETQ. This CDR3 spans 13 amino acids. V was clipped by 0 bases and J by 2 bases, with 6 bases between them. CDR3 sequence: CASSLDRAYEQYF. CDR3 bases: TGCGCCAGCAGCTTGGACCGGGCCTACGAGCAGTACTTC.